This T cell receptor beta chain was sequenced for a study of T-cell memory formation after mild COVID-19. CDR1 and CDR2 from the germline V gene are SEHNR and FQNEAQ (reference sequence). This CDR3 region has 14 residues. With 5 bases removed from V and 5 bases from J, the gap between germline ends came to 13 bases. TCRdb itself ran the 5' RACE reads through MiXCR, one entry per CDR3 protein. Seen here are more than 450,000 distinct CDR3 sequences, 15% to 20% observed once, and the top ten hold more than 10%. This TCR came from an adult woman who had mild COVID-19 (a few samples of this study predate the infection). Cell type and time point are not known. The sample was PBMCs or a T cell subset sorted from them (not recorded which). V is TRBV7-9 and J is TRBJ1-5; possible D gene TRBD1, 5 bases. CDR3 sequence: CASSPAQAYQPQHF. CDR3 nucleotides: TGTGCCAGCAGCCCAGCACAGGCGTATCAGCCCCAGCATTTT.